This T cell receptor beta chain is drawn from a study of identical twins. Overall study results and limits: Conclusions came from cross-sectional statistical analysis, not from following the same donors. Diverse VJ usage suggested most zero-insertion clonotypes were not invariant T cells.

TCRdb itself ran the 5' RACE reads through MiXCR, one entry per CDR3 protein. The data show some 570,000 distinct CDR3 sequences, with approximately 20% seen just once and 0.48% held by the top ten. The CDR3 spans 12 residues. Germline lookup yields CDR1 LGHNA and CDR2 YNFKEQ. With 4 bases clipped from V and 6 bases from J, the junction kept 3 bases outside the gene matches. This clonotype was seen more than once but under ten times. Its target is not known. This sample was shared with a second study, whose subject was yellow fever vaccine responses in identical twins.

This chain joins TRBV4-2 and TRBJ2-7; 7 nucleotides match TRBD1. The specimen was CD4+ T cells sorted from blood. This clonotype was sampled from a woman aged 18-29 years in good health. CDR3 DNA sequence: TGTGCCAGCAGCCGACAGGGATCCGAGCAGTACTTC. It codes for CASSRQGSEQYF.